The present entry profiles one T cell receptor beta chain with its context. The data were obtained in a study of blood T cells in healthy people across ages. Together with a sample-barcoded 5' primer, a J-beta primer mix was included in a second PCR lasting roughly 6 to 12 cycles. TCRdb re-analysed the 5' RACE reads in MiXCR, keeping a single row per CDR3 protein. This table has 1.5 million to 2 million distinct CDR3 sequences, around 50% appearing once. CDR1 is ENHRY, CDR2 SYGVKD, per germline. The CDR3 has 16 amino acids. The V gene end was trimmed by 11 bases and the J gene end by 4 bases; junction bases not matched to a gene: 16.

Sequencing input: blood. The chain uses TRBV10-3 and TRBJ2-3, with 9 bases identical to TRBD1. This TCR was sampled from a woman between 40 and 50 years old in good health. For the CDR3, the DNA is TGTGCCGTCCAACCCCGGGACAGGGACGAAGCAGATACGCAGTATTTT. This codes for CAVQPRDRDEADTQYF.